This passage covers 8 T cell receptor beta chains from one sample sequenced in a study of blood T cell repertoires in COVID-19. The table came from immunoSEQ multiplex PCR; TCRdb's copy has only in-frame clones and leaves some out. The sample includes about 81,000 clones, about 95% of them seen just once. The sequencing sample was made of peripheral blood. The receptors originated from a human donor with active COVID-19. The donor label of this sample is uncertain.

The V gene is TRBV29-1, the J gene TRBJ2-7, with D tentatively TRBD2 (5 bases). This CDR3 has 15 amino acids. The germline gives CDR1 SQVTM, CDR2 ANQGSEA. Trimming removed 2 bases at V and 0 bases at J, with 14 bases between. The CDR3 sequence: CSVEWEIASSYEQYF. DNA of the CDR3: TGCAGCGTTGAATGGGAGATAGCCAGCTCCTACGAGCAGTACTTC.

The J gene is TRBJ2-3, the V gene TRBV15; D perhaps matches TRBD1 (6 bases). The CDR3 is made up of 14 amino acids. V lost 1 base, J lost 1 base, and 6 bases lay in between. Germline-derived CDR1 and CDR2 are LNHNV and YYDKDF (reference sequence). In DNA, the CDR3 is TGTGCCACCAGCAGAGCAGGGGGCACAGATACGCAGTATTTT. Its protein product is CATSRAGGTDTQYF. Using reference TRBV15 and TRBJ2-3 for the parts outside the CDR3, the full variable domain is DAMVIQNPRYQVTQFGKPVTLSCSQTLNHNVMYWYQQKSSQAPKLLFHYYDKDFNNEADTPDNFQSRRPNTSFCFLDIRSPGLGDTAMYLCATSRAGGTDTQYFGPGTRLTVL.

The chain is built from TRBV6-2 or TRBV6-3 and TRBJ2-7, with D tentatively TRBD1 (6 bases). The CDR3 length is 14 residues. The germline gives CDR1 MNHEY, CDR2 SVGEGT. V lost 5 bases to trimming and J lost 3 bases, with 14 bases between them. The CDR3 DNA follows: TGTGCCAGCAGTCTGGACAGTTTCTTCTACGAGCAGTACTTC. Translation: CASSLDSFFYEQYF.

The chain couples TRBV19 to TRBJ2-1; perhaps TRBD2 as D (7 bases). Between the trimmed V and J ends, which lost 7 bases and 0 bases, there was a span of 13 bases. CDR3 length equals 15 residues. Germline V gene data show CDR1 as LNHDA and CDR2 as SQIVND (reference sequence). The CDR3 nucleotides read TGTGCCAGTAACGGGGGGCTGAGCTCCTACAATGAGCAGTTCTTC. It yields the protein CASNGGLSSYNEQFF.

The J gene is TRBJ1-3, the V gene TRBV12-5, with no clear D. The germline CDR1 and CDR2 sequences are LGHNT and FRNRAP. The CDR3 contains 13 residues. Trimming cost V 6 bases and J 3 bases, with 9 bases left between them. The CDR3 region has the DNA TGTGCTAGTGGCCTGTTGCGTGGAAACACCATATATTTT. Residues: CASGLLRGNTIYF. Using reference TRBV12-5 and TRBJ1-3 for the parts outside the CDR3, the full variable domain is DARVTQTPRHKVTEMGQEVTMRCQPILGHNTVFWYRQTMMQGLELLAYFRNRAPLDDSGMPKDRFSAEMPDATLATLKIQPSEPRDSAVYFCASGLLRGNTIYFGEGSWLTVV.

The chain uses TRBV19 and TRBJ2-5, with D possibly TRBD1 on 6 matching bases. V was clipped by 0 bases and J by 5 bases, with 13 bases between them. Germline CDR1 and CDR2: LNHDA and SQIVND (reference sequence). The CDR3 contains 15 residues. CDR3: CASSIDLYRGETQYF. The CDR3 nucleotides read TGTGCCAGTAGTATAGATCTTTATAGGGGGGAGACCCAGTACTTC.

The CDR3 reads CAITGQLSTDTQYF. In nucleotides, the CDR3 is TGTGCCATCACTGGACAGTTAAGCACAGATACGCAGTATTTT. This rearrangement joins TRBV10-3 to TRBJ2-3, with D possibly matching TRBD1 (6 bases). This CDR3 spans 14 amino acids. Germline V lookup: CDR1 ENHRY, CDR2 SYGVKD. Trimming removed 7 bases from V and 0 bases from J, with 11 bases in between.

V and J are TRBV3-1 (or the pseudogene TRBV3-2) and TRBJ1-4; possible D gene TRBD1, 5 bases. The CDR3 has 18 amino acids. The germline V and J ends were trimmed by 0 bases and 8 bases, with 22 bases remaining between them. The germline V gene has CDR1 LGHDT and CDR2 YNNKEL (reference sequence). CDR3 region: CASSQDPNSAGVGEKLFF. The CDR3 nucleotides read TGTGCCAGCAGCCAAGACCCTAACTCGGCGGGGGTGGGCGAAAAACTGTTTTTT.